Sequencing of this TCR beta chain was carried out in a study of cytomegalovirus exposure and HLA in healthy donors. In regard to this clone: Its antigen remains unidentified.

Germline V lookup: CDR1 SNHLY, CDR2 FYNNEI. The trim removed 6 bases at V and 6 bases at J, leaving 15 bases unmatched. The CDR3 length is 18 residues. Study outcomes and limitations: In vitro checks showed that a few CMV-associated chains really do target CMV antigens. Reported results showed that the classifier diagnosed cytomegalovirus status with high specificity and sensitivity.

Assay: immunoSEQ multiplex PCR; the TCRdb copy retains only in-frame clones and omits some. The sample includes some 200,000 clones, around 82% of them seen just once. The sample was PBMCs. This clonotype was sampled from a woman between 18 and 29 years old in good health and CMV-seropositive. The rearrangement joins TRBV2 to TRBJ2-1, with 12 positions matching TRBD1. In nucleotides, the CDR3 is TGTGCCAGCAGAGGCAATTTGGGACAGGGGGCTAGGGTCAATGAGCAGTTCTTC. It is translated as CASRGNLGQGARVNEQFF.